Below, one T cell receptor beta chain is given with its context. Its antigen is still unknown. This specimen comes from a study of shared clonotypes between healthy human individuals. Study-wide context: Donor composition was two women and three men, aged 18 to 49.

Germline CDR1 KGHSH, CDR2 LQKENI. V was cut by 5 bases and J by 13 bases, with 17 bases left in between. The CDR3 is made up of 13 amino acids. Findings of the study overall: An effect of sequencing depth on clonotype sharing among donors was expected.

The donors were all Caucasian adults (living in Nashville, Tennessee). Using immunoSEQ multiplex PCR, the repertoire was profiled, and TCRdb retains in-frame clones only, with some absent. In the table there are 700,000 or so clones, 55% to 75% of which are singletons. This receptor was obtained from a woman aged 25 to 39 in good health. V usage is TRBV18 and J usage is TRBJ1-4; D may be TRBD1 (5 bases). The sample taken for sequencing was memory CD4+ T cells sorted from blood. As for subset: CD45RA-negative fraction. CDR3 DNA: TGTGCCAGCTCAAGGGACCATGGAAGCTCACTGTTTTTT. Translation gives CASSRDHGSSLFF. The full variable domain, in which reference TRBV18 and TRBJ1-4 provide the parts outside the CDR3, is NAGVMQNPRHLVRRRGQEARLRCSPMKGHSHVYWYRQLPEEGLKFMVYLQKENIIDESGMPKERFSAEFPKEGPSILRIQQVVRGDSAAYFCASSRDHGSSLFFGSGTQLSVL.